Presented here are 7 T cell receptor beta chains from one specimen sequenced in a study of shared clonotypes between healthy human individuals. Method: immunoSEQ multiplex PCR; TCRdb's copy keeps in-frame clones and lacks some. The table lists 2 million to 2.5 million clones, just under 95% of them singletons. The sequenced material came from naive CD4+ T cells from PBMCs. Subset described: CD45RA+ positively selected. The origin of the receptors is a man between 18 and 35 years old in good health. Some clones in this sample may be carry-over from other donors' samples.

This chain joins TRBV7-8 and TRBJ2-7; 11 positions agree with TRBD1. The CDR3 is 15 residues long. Germline V gene lookup returns CDR1 SGHVS and CDR2 FQNEAQ. The J segment lost 4 bases and the V segment lost 6 bases, leaving 8 bases of the junction unmatched. DNA for the CDR3: TGTGCCAGCAGTAATACCGGGACAGGGGGATACGAGCAGTACTTC. Translating gives CASSNTGTGGYEQYF.

V and J are TRBV18 and TRBJ2-7, with D unresolved. This CDR3 is 13 amino acids long. V dropped 3 bases and J dropped 3 bases, with 9 bases sitting between them. Germline V gives CDR1 KGHSH, CDR2 LQKENI. The CDR3 DNA reads as TGTGCCAGCTCACCCTTCAAAGGCTACGAGCAGTACTTC. Encoded protein: CASSPFKGYEQYF.

The chain links TRBV18 to TRBJ1-4, with D possibly TRBD1 on 6 matching bases. This CDR3 is 16 amino acids long. Trimming left V 3 bases short and J 6 bases short, with 17 bases between. Germline lookup yields CDR1 KGHSH and CDR2 LQKENI. CDR3 DNA: TGTGCCAGCTCACCGCCGGGACACCGGGGCGATGAAAAACTGTTTTTT. Its translation: CASSPPGHRGDEKLFF. Full variable domain (outside the CDR3, taken from reference TRBV18 and TRBJ1-4): NAGVMQNPRHLVRRRGQEARLRCSPMKGHSHVYWYRQLPEEGLKFMVYLQKENIIDESGMPKERFSAEFPKEGPSILRIQQVVRGDSAAYFCASSPPGHRGDEKLFFGSGTQLSVL.

The J gene is TRBJ1-3, the V gene TRBV18; D not resolved. Germline V gene lookup returns CDR1 KGHSH and CDR2 LQKENI. The CDR3 totals 15 residues. V was shortened by 5 bases and J by 0 bases, with 11 bases between the two germline ends. For the CDR3, the DNA is TGTGCCAGCTCAGGTGGAGCCCACTCTGGAAACACCATATATTTT. Amino acid sequence: CASSGGAHSGNTIYF.

This clone is a singleton in its sample. The chain uses TRBV5-1 and TRBJ1-2; TRBD1 matches at 8 bases. Germline V gene data show CDR1 as SGHRS and CDR2 as YFSETQ. V lost 5 bases and J lost 6; bases outside the gene matches: 9. The CDR3 consists of 14 residues. CDR3 loop: CASRISGTGDGYTF. The DNA of the CDR3 is TGCGCCAGCAGGATCTCCGGGACAGGCGATGGCTACACCTTC.

The V and J genes are TRBV5-1 and TRBJ2-7; 9 bases align to TRBD1. The CDR3 has 17 amino acids. In germline, CDR1 is SGHRS, CDR2 YFSETQ. Germline trimming cut 1 base from V and 5 bases from J; bases unmatched to any gene: 13. The CDR3 protein is CASSLFSGGQGNDEQYF. CDR3 DNA sequence: TGCGCCAGCAGCTTGTTTTCTGGTGGACAGGGGAATGACGAGCAGTACTTC.

The count of this clone is one. CDR3 in DNA: TGCGCCAGCAGCTTTGCGGGTTCTTCCTACAATGAGCAGTTCTTC. Its protein product is CASSFAGSSYNEQFF. The rearrangement joins TRBV5-1 to TRBJ2-1; maybe TRBD2 (5 bases). The CDR3 is 15 amino acids. Germline V lookup: CDR1 SGHRS, CDR2 YFSETQ. V was trimmed by 2 bases and J by 1 base, leaving 10 bases between them.